The 20 T cell receptor beta chains reported below all come from one sample, sequenced in a study of CD8 T cells in ankylosing spondylitis (dated by TCRdb to about 2017). The research as a whole found: A TCR beta motif made up of fewer than 10 highly homologous amino acid variants appeared to be characteristic of blood from ankylosing spondylitis patients.

Their antigens remain unidentified. Receptors were amplified or captured by 5' RACE. The data were produced on an Illumina HiSeq 2500. TCRdb reanalyzed the raw reads on its own, using fastp at Q25 for trimming and MiXCR for clone calling, and kept in-frame beta chains. Entries that share a CDR3 protein sequence are merged under the most common genes and DNA. The sample includes 650,000 to 800,000 distinct CDR3 sequences, with 19% observed a single time. Of the sample, around a fifth falls within the top ten clones. Sequenced: blood, either unsorted or a sorted T cell fraction (not recorded which). These TCRs come from a male donor with ankylosing spondylitis.

In its sample, this clonotype was seen a few times. One end of the junction is discordant with germline, which a read error may explain. The J gene is TRBJ2-7, the V gene TRBV18, with 10 nucleotides matching TRBD2. The CDR3 is made up of 14 amino acids. The germline V gene has CDR1 KGHSH and CDR2 LQKENI. The chain's CDR3 is CASSPSSGSYEQYF. CDR3 nucleotides: TGCGCCAGCAGCCCATCTAGCGGGAGCTACGAGCAGTACTTC. The full variable domain, with the rest looked up from reference TRBV18 and TRBJ2-7, is NAGVMQNPRHLVRRRGQEARLRCSPMKGHSHVYWYRQLPEEGLKFMVYLQKENIIDESGMPKERFSAEFPKEGPSILRIQQVVRGDSAAYFCASSPSSGSYEQYFGPGTRLTVT.

This clonotype was observed at least ten times. The chain joins TRBV12-3 or TRBV12-4 to TRBJ1-1, with a tentative D call TRBD1 (5 bases). The CDR3 has 15 amino acids. Trimming took 8 bases from V and 1 from J, leaving 17 bases between them. CDR3 DNA sequence: TGTGCCAGCCCGGGACCTCAAAGCGGGAACACTGAAGCTTTCTTT. Amino acids: CASPGPQSGNTEAFF.

This clonotype was picked up a small number of times. The chain employs TRBV11-2 and TRBJ1-1, with a possible D match to TRBD1 (6 bases). The CDR3 totals 15 residues. Trimming shortened V by 6 bases and J by 3 bases, and 17 bases separated the two germline ends. Germline-derived CDR1 and CDR2 are SGHAT and FQNNGV. In DNA, the CDR3 is TGTGCCAGCAGTCCTACAGGGATTTTGGACACTGAAGCTTTCTTT. As protein: CASSPTGILDTEAFF.

The V and J genes are TRBV7-2 and TRBJ2-2; 10 bases line up with TRBD1. CDR1 is SGHTA, CDR2 FQGNSA, per germline. J was trimmed by 4 bases and V by 3 bases; bases with no gene match: 2. The CDR3 totals 15 residues. CDR3 nucleotides: TGTGCCAGCAGCTTCGGGACAGGGGTCACCGGGGAGCTGTTTTTT. Translated: CASSFGTGVTGELFF.

This clonotype was observed a few times. V gene TRBV4-1 combines with J gene TRBJ2-1; 7 nucleotides agree with TRBD1. Germline CDR1 and CDR2: MGHRA and YSYEKL. V lost 1 base and J lost 0; bases outside the gene matches: 15. The CDR3 length is 20 residues. The CDR3 nucleotides are TGCGCCAGCAGCCAAGCACTGGGACAGAGGACAAGGAGCTCCTACAATGAGCAGTTCTTC. Protein: CASSQALGQRTRSSYNEQFF.

This clonotype was seen at least ten times. The J gene is TRBJ1-2, the V gene TRBV20-1; D remains unclear. The germline V gene encodes CDR1 DFQATT and CDR2 SNEGSKA (reference sequence). Trimming cost V 6 bases and J 4 bases, with 15 bases left between them. This CDR3 contains 13 residues. This CDR3 is CSAEPAGSYGYTF. In nucleotides, the CDR3 is TGCAGTGCCGAACCTGCCGGATCCTATGGCTACACCTTC.

V gene TRBV6-5 combines with J gene TRBJ2-7; D gene unclear. The length of the CDR3 is 13 residues. CDR1 and CDR2 (germline): MNHEY, SVGAGI. The germline V and J ends were trimmed by 0 bases and 7 bases, with 10 bases remaining between them. CDR3 coding DNA: TGTGCCAGCAGTTACTCGTTTGGCATGGAGCAGTACTTC. It encodes CASSYSFGMEQYF.

The chain is built from TRBV20-1 and TRBJ2-3, with 7 bases fitting TRBD1. Per germline, CDR1 DFQATT and CDR2 SNEGSKA (reference sequence). The CDR3 is 10 amino acids. J was trimmed by 11 bases and V by 6 bases; bases with no gene match: 5. The CDR3: CSAQGVVQYF. The CDR3 DNA is TGCAGTGCCCAGGGGGTGGTGCAGTATTTT.

As concerns this clonotype: Lacking the conserved final phenylalanine or tryptophan, this CDR3 likely reflects a read error. No DNA is shown, since the ends of the CDR3 on it are uncertain; the CDR3 is the one TCRdb lists. The chain employs TRBV6-5 and TRBJ2-2. The length of the CDR3 is 13 amino acids, counting both ends. Germline V gene sequence: CDR1 MNHEY, CDR2 SVGAGI. The CDR3 reads CASSYNGPGELVS.

This clonotype has just a few counts. This chain joins TRBV4-3 and TRBJ1-1; D unresolved. The germline V gene encodes CDR1 LGHNA and CDR2 YSLEER. This CDR3 region has 13 residues. V was pared by 0 bases and J by 4 bases, with 6 bases between. The DNA for the CDR3 is TGCGCCAGCAGCCAAGATGGCAGCACTGAAGCTTTCTTT. It is translated as CASSQDGSTEAFF.

This clonotype was detected many times. V gene TRBV2 combines with J gene TRBJ1-2; D call uncertain. Germline-derived CDR1 and CDR2 are SNHLY and FYNNEI. V was clipped by 1 base and J by 1 base, with 7 bases between them. The CDR3 runs 14 residues. CDR3 DNA: TGTGCCAGCAGTGAAGAAGGCCTTAACTATGGCTACACCTTC. It translates to CASSEEGLNYGYTF.

This clonotype was counted only a few times. The V gene is TRBV7-2, the J gene TRBJ1-3, with TRBD1 matching 8 bases. Germline CDR1 and CDR2: SGHTA and FQGNSA. V was clipped by 5 bases and J by 0 bases; unmatched bases: 6. The CDR3 consists of 16 residues. CDR3 loop: CASSPGDRPSGNTIYF. The CDR3 bases are TGTGCCAGCAGCCCGGGGGACAGGCCCTCTGGAAACACCATATATTTT.

This chain joins TRBV4-2 and TRBJ2-1, with D unresolved. The CDR3 is 14 amino acids. Germline V gene lookup returns CDR1 LGHNA and CDR2 YNFKEQ. Trimming shortened V by 4 bases and J by 0 bases, and 7 bases separated the two germline ends. In nucleotides, the CDR3 is TGTGCCAGCAGCCCCAAGAGCTCCTACAATGAGCAGTTCTTC. Amino acid sequence: CASSPKSSYNEQFF.

This clonotype has a handful of counts. The chain joins TRBV12-3 or TRBV12-4 to TRBJ2-7; possibly TRBD2 for D (6 bases). This CDR3 is 17 amino acids long. Trimming took off 4 bases at V and 1 base at J, with 20 bases between the two ends. CDR3 loop: CASSSRDSLFSSYEQYF. In DNA, the CDR3 is TGTGCCAGCAGTTCCCGGGACTCTCTTTTCAGTTCCTACGAGCAGTACTTC.

The V gene is TRBV15, the J gene TRBJ1-2; D unresolved. Germline V gene sequence: CDR1 LNHNV, CDR2 YYDKDF (reference sequence). The CDR3 is made up of 15 amino acids. Trimming removed 0 bases at V and 3 bases at J, with 11 bases between. The DNA for the CDR3 is TGTGCCACCAGCAGAGATCGGGCTAAGGACTATGGCTACACCTTC. Translation gives CATSRDRAKDYGYTF.

This clonotype was picked up a small number of times. V is TRBV7-9 and J is TRBJ2-7, with D maybe TRBD2 (5 bases). Germline CDR1 SEHNR, CDR2 FQNEAQ (reference sequence). The CDR3 contains 12 residues. Between the trimmed V and J ends, which lost 5 bases and 7 bases, there was a span of 12 bases. CDR3 in amino acids: CASSEGPTEQYF. The CDR3 coding sequence is TGTGCCAGCAGCGAGGGCCCCACGGAGCAGTACTTC.

This clonotype was picked up a small number of times. V usage is TRBV20-1 and J usage is TRBJ2-5, with D possibly matching TRBD2 (6 bases). Germline loops: CDR1 DFQATT, CDR2 SNEGSKA (reference sequence). Trimming left V 5 bases short and J 5 bases short, with 15 bases between. The CDR3 runs to 13 residues. The CDR3 is CSAPSGGEETQYF. CDR3 in DNA: TGCAGTGCTCCTAGTGGAGGGGAGGAGACCCAGTACTTC.

This clonotype was counted a few times. V is TRBV20-1 and J is TRBJ1-2; D possibly corresponds to TRBD1 (6 bases). The CDR3 has 13 amino acids. Trimming took 2 bases from V and 2 from J, leaving 9 bases between them. Germline lookup yields CDR1 DFQATT and CDR2 SNEGSKA (reference sequence). CDR3 loop: CSARYTGNYGYTF. CDR3 DNA: TGCAGTGCTAGATACACAGGGAACTATGGCTACACCTTC.

This clonotype was found a few times. The chain couples TRBV29-1 to TRBJ2-1; 7 positions match TRBD2. The ends lost 4 bases at V and 0 bases at J; junction bases unmatched: 3. Per the germline V gene, CDR1 is SQVTM and CDR2 is ANQGSEA. The CDR3 runs to 14 residues. CDR3 sequence: CSVVLAVSYNEQFF. The CDR3 DNA follows: TGCAGCGTTGTCCTAGCGGTCTCCTACAATGAGCAGTTCTTC.

This chain uses TRBV25-1 with TRBJ1-1; D ambiguous. The germline CDR1 and CDR2 sequences are MGHDK and SYGVNS. Trimming stripped 1 base from V and 5 bases from J, with 11 bases between. The CDR3 has 14 residues. The CDR3 reads CASSEWVEGTEAFF. Here the CDR3 DNA reads TGTGCCAGCAGTGAATGGGTGGAGGGAACTGAAGCTTTCTTT.